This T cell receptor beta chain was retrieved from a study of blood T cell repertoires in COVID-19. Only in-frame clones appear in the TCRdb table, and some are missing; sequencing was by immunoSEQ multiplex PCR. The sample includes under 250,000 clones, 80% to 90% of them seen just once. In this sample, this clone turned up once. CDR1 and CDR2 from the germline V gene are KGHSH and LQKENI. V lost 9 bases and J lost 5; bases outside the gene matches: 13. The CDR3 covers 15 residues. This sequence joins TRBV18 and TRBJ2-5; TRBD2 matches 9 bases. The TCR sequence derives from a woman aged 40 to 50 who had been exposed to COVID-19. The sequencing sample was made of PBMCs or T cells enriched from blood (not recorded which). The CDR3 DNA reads TGTGCCAGTAAAACCGGGACTAGCTCGGGCGAGACCCAGTACTTC. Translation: CASKTGTSSGETQYF.